This passage covers 17 T cell receptor beta chains from one sample sequenced in a study of blood T cell repertoires in COVID-19. Using immunoSEQ multiplex PCR, the repertoire was profiled, and TCRdb retains in-frame clones only, with some absent. The repertoire holds a few hundred thousand clones, nearly 90% seen once, with roughly 1.5% in the top ten. Specimen: PBMCs or T cells enriched from blood (not recorded which). Receptor source: a woman aged 18-35 years with acute COVID-19.

This rearrangement joins TRBV28 to TRBJ2-3, with TRBD2 matching 7 bases. This CDR3 spans 17 amino acids. From germline, CDR1 is MDHEN and CDR2 SYDVKM. V shed 3 bases and J 0 bases; nucleotides not matched to a gene: 9. Written as DNA, the CDR3 is TGTGCCAGCAGTTTGACGGCTTCGCGGGGGAGCACAGATACGCAGTATTTT. Protein: CASSLTASRGSTDTQYF.

This clone was seen a few times. This chain connects TRBV5-1 to TRBJ2-7; 11 bases fit TRBD2. J gave up 1 base and V 6 bases, and 3 bases lay outside the gene matches. The germline gives CDR1 SGHRS, CDR2 YFSETQ. The length of the CDR3 is 14 residues. The CDR3 DNA reads as TGCGCCAGCACCCGGACTAGCGGGTCCTACGAGCAGTACTTC. Translating it yields CASTRTSGSYEQYF. The full variable domain, rest sourced from reference TRBV5-1 and TRBJ2-7, is KAGVTQTPRYLIKTRGQQVTLSCSPISGHRSVSWYQQTPGQGLQFLFEYFSETQRNKGNFPGRFSGRQFSNSRSEMNVSTLELGDSALYLCASTRTSGSYEQYFGPGTRLTVT.

The rearrangement uses TRBV19 and TRBJ2-1, with D tentatively TRBD2 (5 bases). Germline-derived CDR1 and CDR2 are LNHDA and SQIVND (reference sequence). Deletions cut 4 bases from V and 2 bases from J, with 15 bases between. The CDR3 consists of 16 residues. CDR3 in amino acids: CASSSRRLETYNEQFF. The CDR3 nucleotides read TGTGCCAGTAGTAGTAGGAGGCTCGAGACCTACAATGAGCAGTTCTTC.

This chain connects TRBV6-2 or TRBV6-3 to TRBJ2-7; 11 nucleotides align to TRBD2. CDR3 length equals 15 residues. The V and J ends lost 5 bases and 2 bases, in that order; junction bases with no gene match: 5. CDR1 is MNHEY, CDR2 SVGEGT, per germline. The DNA for the CDR3 is TGTGCCAGCAGTGGGACTAGCGGAAATCCCTACGAGCAGTACTTC. Its protein is CASSGTSGNPYEQYF.

DNA for the CDR3: TGTGCCAGCAGCTTGTCCGGGACTAATCAGCCCCAGCATTTT. This sequence encodes CASSLSGTNQPQHF. This chain uses TRBV7-9 with TRBJ1-5; D might be TRBD1 (5 bases). CDR1 and CDR2 from the germline V gene are SEHNR and FQNEAQ (reference sequence). With 3 bases removed from V and 4 bases from J, the gap between germline ends came to 10 bases. This CDR3 is built from 14 residues.

The chain combines TRBV5-1 with TRBJ2-1, with 8 bases identical to TRBD2. From germline, CDR1 is SGHRS and CDR2 YFSETQ. Germline trimming cut 4 bases from V and 6 bases from J; bases unmatched to any gene: 6. This CDR3 region has 14 residues. The CDR3 reads CASSPGREANEQFF. Written as DNA, the CDR3 is TGCGCCAGCAGCCCAGGGCGGGAGGCCAATGAGCAGTTCTTC.

V and J are TRBV6-5 and TRBJ1-4, with TRBD1 matching over 9 bases. The V gene end was trimmed by 6 bases and the J gene end by 7 bases; junction bases not matched to a gene: 6. The CDR3 is 14 residues long. Germline lookup yields CDR1 MNHEY and CDR2 SVGAGI. In nucleotides, the CDR3 is TGTGCCAGCAGAATAACAGGGGGCGGTGAAAAACTGTTTTTT. The encoded protein is CASRITGGGEKLFF.

This chain links TRBV5-1 with TRBJ2-7, with 7 bases matching TRBD1. Germline V gene data show CDR1 as SGHRS and CDR2 as YFSETQ. There are 15 residues in the CDR3. J lost 6 bases, V lost 0 bases, and 9 bases had no gene match. CDR3 in amino acids: CASSLDRDSGSEQYF. The DNA of the CDR3 is TGCGCCAGCAGCTTGGACAGGGACAGCGGCTCCGAGCAGTACTTC. The full variable domain, its missing parts supplied by reference TRBV5-1 and TRBJ2-7, is KAGVTQTPRYLIKTRGQQVTLSCSPISGHRSVSWYQQTPGQGLQFLFEYFSETQRNKGNFPGRFSGRQFSNSRSEMNVSTLELGDSALYLCASSLDRDSGSEQYFGPGTRLTVT.

V and J are TRBV11-3 and TRBJ2-1, with 8 bases identical to TRBD1. CDR1 and CDR2 (germline): SGHNT, YENEEA. V was pared by 5 bases and J by 6 bases, with 6 bases of the junction left unmatched. This CDR3 comprises 14 residues. CDR3 sequence: CASSRTGLGNEQFF. In nucleotides, the CDR3 is TGTGCCAGCAGCCGGACAGGGCTGGGCAATGAGCAGTTCTTC.

This rearrangement joins TRBV30 to TRBJ1-2; D is uncertain. Looked up from germline, CDR1 is GTSNPN and CDR2 is SVGIG (reference sequence). The CDR3 has 15 residues. The V and J ends lost 0 bases and 0 bases respectively, with 11 bases between them. CDR3 sequence reads: CAWSVGTVTNYGYTF. DNA for the CDR3: TGTGCCTGGAGTGTAGGCACAGTAACTAACTATGGCTACACCTTC. Full variable domain (outside the CDR3, taken from reference TRBV30 and TRBJ1-2): SQTIHQWPATLVQPVGSPLSLECTVEGTSNPNLYWYRQAAGRGLQLLFYSVGIGQISSEVPQNLSASRPQDRQFILSSKKLLLSDSGFYLCAWSVGTVTNYGYTFGSGTRLTVV.

A single count supports this clone. The V call is TRBV6-2 or TRBV6-3, the J call TRBJ2-1; 10 nucleotides align to TRBD2. V shed 7 bases, J shed 6 bases, and the junction held 6 bases outside the gene matches. This CDR3 contains 14 residues. Germline-derived CDR1 and CDR2 are MNHEY and SVGEGT. DNA of the CDR3: TGTGCCAGCAACCCACTAGCGGGGCGCAATGAGCAGTTCTTC. This gives the protein CASNPLAGRNEQFF.

This clone showed up just once. The chain is built from TRBV19 and TRBJ2-2; D not resolved. Germline assignment: CDR1 LNHDA and CDR2 SQIVND (reference sequence). The CDR3 has 12 amino acids. With 6 bases removed from V and 6 bases from J, the gap between germline ends came to 8 bases. The CDR3 protein is CASRLASGELFF. CDR3 DNA: TGTGCCAGTAGGTTAGCATCCGGGGAGCTGTTTTTT.

J is TRBJ1-5 and V is TRBV25-1, with TRBD1 identical over 7 bases. The length of the CDR3 is 13 residues. CDR1 and CDR2 (germline): MGHDK, SYGVNS. Trimming took 4 bases from V and 6 from J; bases not matched to a gene: 3. The CDR3 coding sequence is TGTGCCAGCAGTGGAACAGGGGCTCAGCCCCAGCATTTT. It specifies CASSGTGAQPQHF.

The chain uses TRBV3-1 (or the pseudogene TRBV3-2) and TRBJ2-2, with D perhaps TRBD1 (6 bases). V was pared by 2 bases and J by 1 base, with 11 bases between. The CDR3 is 16 amino acids. CDR1 is LGHDT, CDR2 YNNKEL, per germline (reference sequence). The CDR3 region has the DNA TGTGCCAGCAGCCAAACAACAGGGAGGAACACCGGGGAGCTGTTTTTT. Translated: CASSQTTGRNTGELFF.

The chain is built from TRBV7-9 and TRBJ2-1, with 10 nucleotides matching TRBD1. This CDR3 is built from 15 residues. Germline assignment: CDR1 SEHNR and CDR2 FQNEAQ (reference sequence). Unmatched junction bases numbered 8, after V lost 4 bases and J lost 8 bases. CDR3 DNA sequence: TGTGCCAGCAGCTCCGGGACAGGGGTTTCAGATGAGCAGTTCTTC. Its protein is CASSSGTGVSDEQFF.

Concerning this clone: The same CDR3 can be traced to other DNA sequences in this sample. This chain links TRBV30 with TRBJ1-1; D possibly corresponds to TRBD1 (6 bases). The CDR3 covers 13 residues. V was shortened by 0 bases and J by 2 bases, with 7 bases between the two germline ends. Germline V lookup: CDR1 GTSNPN, CDR2 SVGIG (reference sequence). As DNA, the CDR3 is TGTGCCTGGAGTGTACAGGGCAACACTGAAGCTTTCTTT. Its protein product is CAWSVQGNTEAFF.

This clone was counted a few times. The genes are TRBV15 and TRBJ2-2; perhaps TRBD2 as D (5 bases). The V and J ends lost 0 bases and 5 bases respectively, with 7 bases between them. In germline, CDR1 is LNHNV, CDR2 YYDKDF (reference sequence). The CDR3 totals 14 residues. The CDR3 region is CATSRDPGTGELFF. As DNA, the CDR3 is TGTGCCACCAGCAGAGATCCGGGGACCGGGGAGCTGTTTTTT.